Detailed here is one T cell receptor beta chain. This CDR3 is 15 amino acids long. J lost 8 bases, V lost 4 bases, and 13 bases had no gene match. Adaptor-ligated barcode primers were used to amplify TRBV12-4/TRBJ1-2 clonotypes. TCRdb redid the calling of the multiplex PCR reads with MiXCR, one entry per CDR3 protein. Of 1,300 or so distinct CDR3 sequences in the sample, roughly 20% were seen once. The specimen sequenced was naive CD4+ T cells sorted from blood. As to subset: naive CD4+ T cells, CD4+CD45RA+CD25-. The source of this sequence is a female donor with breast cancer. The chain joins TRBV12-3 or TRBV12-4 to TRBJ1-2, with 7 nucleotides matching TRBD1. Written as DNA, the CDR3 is TGTGCCAGCAGTTCAACAGGGGCTGCGGCCTACGGCTACACCTTC. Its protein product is CASSSTGAAAYGYTF.